This T cell receptor beta chain was identified during a study of shared clonotypes between healthy human individuals. The data were produced by immunoSEQ multiplex PCR, yet TCRdb's version contains in-frame clones alone and is incomplete. The sample includes some 700,000 clones, less than 95% of them seen just once. Per the germline V gene, CDR1 is SGDLS and CDR2 is YYNGEE. The V and J ends lost 4 bases and 0 bases respectively, with 19 bases between them. There are 18 residues in the CDR3. The V and J genes are TRBV9 and TRBJ2-2; either TRBD1 or TRBD2 may supply D (5 bases each). Sequenced input: memory CD8+ T cells from PBMCs. Noted subset: CD45RO+ cells pooled with CCR7-negative TemRA cells. The receptor was derived from a man aged 18 to 30 in good health. Some clones in this sample may be carry-over from other donors' samples. The CDR3 spells CASSKKGSRLANTGELFF. The CDR3 DNA is TGTGCCAGCAGCAAAAAGGGGAGTAGGCTCGCGAACACCGGGGAGCTGTTTTTT.